The 14 T cell receptor beta chains reported below all come from one sample, sequenced in a study of CD8 T cells in Susac syndrome. Random hexamers were used to reverse transcribe the RNA input (0.5 to 1 ug). TCRdb re-called the immunoSEQ multiplex PCR reads through MiXCR, storing one row per CDR3 protein. The sample carries a few hundred thousand distinct CDR3 sequences, 95% recorded once. The sample comprised CD4+ T cells from PBMCs. Receptors were obtained from a human donor with multiple sclerosis.

The V gene is TRBV5-1, the J gene TRBJ1-1; D gene uncertain. The germline V gene has CDR1 SGHRS and CDR2 YFSETQ. Trimming shortened V by 0 bases and J by 1 base, and 7 bases separated the two germline ends. The CDR3 has 14 residues. The CDR3 is CASSLAQRNTEAFF. The CDR3 nucleotides are TGCGCCAGCAGCTTGGCCCAGAGGAACACTGAAGCTTTCTTT.

This chain joins TRBV29-1 and TRBJ2-1; 8 bases are a match to TRBD1. This CDR3 is 13 amino acids long. Germline CDR1 reads SQVTM; CDR2 reads ANQGSEA. J was trimmed by 3 bases and V by 4 bases; bases with no gene match: 2. As DNA, the CDR3 is TGCAGCGTTGCAGGACAGGGCTACAATGAGCAGTTCTTC. It specifies CSVAGQGYNEQFF.

The chain is built from TRBV24-1 and TRBJ2-1; a weak D match, TRBD2 (5 bases). CDR3 length: 15 amino acids. V lost 5 bases and J 2 bases, leaving 12 bases between the germline ends. CDR1 and CDR2 from the germline V gene are KGHDR and SFDVKD. The CDR3: CATSAASSAYNEQFF. The DNA of the CDR3 is TGTGCCACCAGTGCCGCAAGTAGCGCCTACAATGAGCAGTTCTTC.

V is TRBV7-6 and J is TRBJ2-3; 8 bases are shared with TRBD2. From germline, CDR1 is SGHVS and CDR2 FNYEAQ. The V segment lost 1 base and the J segment 8 bases; nucleotides outside the gene matches: 5. The CDR3 loop spans 14 amino acids. In DNA, the CDR3 is TGTGCCAGCAGCTTAGAACTAGCGGAGACTACGCAGTATTTT. Protein sequence: CASSLELAETTQYF.

The chain is built from TRBV2 and TRBJ2-3; no clear D gene. Trimming took off 6 bases at V and 8 bases at J, with 12 bases between the two ends. Looked up from germline, CDR1 is SNHLY and CDR2 is FYNNEI. The CDR3 is made up of 12 amino acids. The CDR3 bases are TGTGCCAGCAGGGTCGAAGCAATTACGCAGTATTTT. It yields the protein CASRVEAITQYF.

The chain employs TRBV27 and TRBJ2-5; 8 bases agree with TRBD2. Germline CDR1 and CDR2: MNHEY and SMNVEV (reference sequence). J lost 4 bases, V lost 6 bases, and 1 base had no gene match. This CDR3 comprises 12 residues. In DNA, the CDR3 is TGTGCCAGCAGAACTAGCGGAGAGACCCAGTACTTC. Its protein is CASRTSGETQYF.

The rearrangement links TRBV27 to TRBJ2-1, with a tentative D call TRBD2 (6 bases). V lost 5 bases and J 12 bases, leaving 14 bases between the germline ends. There are 12 residues in the CDR3. CDR1 and CDR2 from the germline V gene are MNHEY and SMNVEV (reference sequence). CDR3 nucleotides: TGTGCCAGCAGTCGGGGTGGAGGGACGCAGTTCTTC. Its protein product is CASSRGGGTQFF.

The chain has TRBV24-1 and TRBJ2-1, with TRBD2 matching over 12 bases. CDR3 length: 15 residues. The germline gives CDR1 KGHDR, CDR2 SFDVKD. The V gene end was trimmed by 3 bases and the J gene end by 7 bases; junction bases not matched to a gene: 3. The CDR3 DNA sequence: TGTGCCACCAGTGATGCTAGCGGGAGGGGGAATGAGCAGTTCTTC. This sequence encodes CATSDASGRGNEQFF.

The chain has TRBV27 and TRBJ1-2; the match to TRBD1 covers 8 bases. V lost 5 bases to trimming and J lost 8 bases; unmatched junction nucleotides: 7. The CDR3 totals 13 residues. Germline loops: CDR1 MNHEY, CDR2 SMNVEV (reference sequence). CDR3 amino acids: CASSPRTGIGYTF. The CDR3 nucleotides are TGTGCCAGCAGTCCAAGGACAGGGATCGGCTACACCTTC.

This chain links TRBV28 with TRBJ1-1; D is ambiguous. Per germline, CDR1 MDHEN and CDR2 SYDVKM. V was pared by 4 bases and J by 0 bases, with 9 bases between. CDR3 size: 14 residues. This CDR3 is CASSWEGVNTEAFF. The CDR3 coding sequence is TGTGCCAGCAGTTGGGAAGGAGTGAACACTGAAGCTTTCTTT.

This clonotype was detected once. The chain couples TRBV7-9 to TRBJ1-4, with 7 positions matching TRBD1. Germline lookup yields CDR1 SEHNR and CDR2 FQNEAQ (reference sequence). This CDR3 region has 16 residues. The trim removed 4 bases at V and 5 bases at J, leaving 10 bases unmatched. CDR3 region: CASSSLTGTVNEKLFF. CDR3 in DNA: TGTGCCAGCAGCTCCTTGACCGGGACAGTAAATGAAAAACTGTTTTTT.

V and J are TRBV29-1 and TRBJ2-1, with 8 bases lining up with TRBD2. From germline, CDR1 is SQVTM and CDR2 ANQGSEA. The CDR3 length is 14 residues. With V trimmed by 3 bases and J by 10 bases, 11 bases remained unmatched. The CDR3 sequence: CSVDASFSGREQFF. The CDR3 bases are TGCAGCGTTGACGCTTCTTTCAGCGGGAGAGAGCAGTTCTTC.

The chain carries TRBV7-2 and TRBJ1-1; D gene unclear. CDR3 length: 11 residues. V was pared by 5 bases and J by 5 bases, with 6 bases between. Germline CDR1 SGHTA, CDR2 FQGNSA. Here the CDR3 DNA reads TGTGCCAGCAGCCCCATAACTGAAGCTTTCTTT. This sequence encodes CASSPITEAFF.

This rearrangement joins TRBV2 to TRBJ1-2; D is uncertain. The CDR3 is 15 amino acids. Trimming cost V 3 bases and J 8 bases, with 19 bases left between them. Germline V gives CDR1 SNHLY, CDR2 FYNNEI. The CDR3 protein is CASSDGLRSPGGYTF. CDR3 sequence (DNA): TGTGCCAGCAGTGACGGACTACGGAGCCCCGGGGGCTACACCTTC.